This paragraph reports one T cell receptor beta chain. The antigen is not known. Generated by immunoSEQ multiplex PCR, the TCRdb table keeps only in-frame clones and is missing some. The sample includes about 14,000 clones, about 49% of them seen just once. This sample was taken from a study of siplizumab effects on memory and regulatory T cells. General study points: Significant reduction of alloreactive sequences traceable to unstimulated CD4+ memory cells was observed with siplizumab. Naive T cells seemed more diverse than memory cells and seemed major alloresponse contributors.

The mixed lymphocyte reaction cells were grown together in coculture at 37°C for approximately six days. Responder PBMCs underwent CFSE labelling, stimulator PBMCs underwent Violet Dye labelling, and both were mixed at 1:1. V lost 1 base, J lost 6 bases, and 14 bases lay in between. This CDR3 has 14 residues. CDR1 GTSNPN and CDR2 SVGIG come from the germline V gene (reference sequence). The sequencing sample was made of CFSE-low (dividing) CD4+ T cells sorted from an allogeneic mixed lymphocyte reaction. The clonotype was recovered from a human donor in good health; the cells came from an allogeneic mixed lymphocyte reaction. The chain links TRBV30 to TRBJ2-3; D gene unclear. CDR3 amino acids: CAWSGPQPRDTQYF. CDR3 DNA: TGTGCCTGGAGTGGGCCACAGCCGAGGGATACGCAGTATTTT. Combining the CDR3 with reference TRBV30 and TRBJ2-3 gives the whole variable domain SQTIHQWPATLVQPVGSPLSLECTVEGTSNPNLYWYRQAAGRGLQLLFYSVGIGQISSEVPQNLSASRPQDRQFILSSKKLLLSDSGFYLCAWSGPQPRDTQYFGPGTRLTVL.